This T cell receptor beta chain emerged from a study of T cell repertoires in cytomegalovirus infection. Turning to the study itself: Indications of both CMV infection and matching HLA type were provided by public TCR beta signatures.

V was shortened by 0 bases and J by 0 bases, with 13 bases between the two germline ends. The CDR3 spans 17 residues. CDR1 is SGDLS, CDR2 YYNGEE, per germline. Study-wide results and caveats: CMV carriers with the relevant HLA were identified by cumulative public TCR beta family frequency. HLA-C-restricted CMV-specific TCR beta clonotypes were dominant in the ex vivo response.

In its sample, this clonotype was seen many times. What it binds is not known. TCRdb re-called the reads with MiXCR, one entry per CDR3 protein. Among fewer than 550,000 distinct CDR3 sequences listed, around 11% were seen once. The clonotype comes from a human donor in good health (CMV status not recorded). Some clones in this sample may be carry-over from other donors' samples. The sample was PBMCs. The rearrangement joins TRBV9 to TRBJ1-3; TRBD1 might be the D (6 bases). CDR3 in DNA: TGTGCCAGCAGCGTAGGGCGCTGGACAGCCTCTGGAAACACCATATATTTT. Translated: CASSVGRWTASGNTIYF.